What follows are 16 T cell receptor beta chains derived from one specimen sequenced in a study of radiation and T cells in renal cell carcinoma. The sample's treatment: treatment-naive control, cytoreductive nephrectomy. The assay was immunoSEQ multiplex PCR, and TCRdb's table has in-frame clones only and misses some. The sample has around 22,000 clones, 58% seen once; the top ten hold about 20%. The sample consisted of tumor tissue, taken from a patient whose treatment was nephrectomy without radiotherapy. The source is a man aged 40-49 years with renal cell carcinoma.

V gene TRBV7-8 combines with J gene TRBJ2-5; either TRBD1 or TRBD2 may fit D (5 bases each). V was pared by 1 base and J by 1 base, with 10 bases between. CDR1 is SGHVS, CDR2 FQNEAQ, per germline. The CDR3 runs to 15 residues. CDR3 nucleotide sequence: TGTGCCAGCAGCTTAGGAATGGGGACCCAAGAGACCCAGTACTTC. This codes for CASSLGMGTQETQYF.

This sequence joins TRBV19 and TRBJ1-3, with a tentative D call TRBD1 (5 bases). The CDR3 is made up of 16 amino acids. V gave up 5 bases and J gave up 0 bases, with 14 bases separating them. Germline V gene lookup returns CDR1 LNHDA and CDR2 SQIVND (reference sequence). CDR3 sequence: CASSPRDLNSGNTIYF. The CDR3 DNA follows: TGTGCCAGTAGTCCTCGGGACCTTAACTCTGGAAACACCATATATTTT.

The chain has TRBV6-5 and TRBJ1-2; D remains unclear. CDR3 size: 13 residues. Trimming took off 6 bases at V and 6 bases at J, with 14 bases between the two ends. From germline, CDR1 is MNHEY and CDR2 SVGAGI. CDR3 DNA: TGTGCCAGCAGCCCCATCTCAGGCGATGGCTACACCTTC. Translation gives CASSPISGDGYTF.

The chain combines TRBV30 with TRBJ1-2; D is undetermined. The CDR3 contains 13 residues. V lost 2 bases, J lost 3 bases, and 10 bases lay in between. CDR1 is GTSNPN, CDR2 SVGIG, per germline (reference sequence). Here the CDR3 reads CAWSSGGDYGYTF. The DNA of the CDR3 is TGTGCCTGGAGTAGCGGAGGCGACTATGGCTACACCTTC.

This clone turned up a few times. CDR3: CASSLRRAQETQYF. The CDR3 DNA sequence: TGTGCCAGCAGCTTAAGGCGGGCCCAAGAGACCCAGTACTTC. The rearrangement uses TRBV11-2 and TRBJ2-5; D is possibly TRBD2 (5 bases). V gave up 2 bases and J gave up 1 base, with 8 bases separating them. This CDR3 comprises 14 residues. Germline V gives CDR1 SGHAT, CDR2 FQNNGV.

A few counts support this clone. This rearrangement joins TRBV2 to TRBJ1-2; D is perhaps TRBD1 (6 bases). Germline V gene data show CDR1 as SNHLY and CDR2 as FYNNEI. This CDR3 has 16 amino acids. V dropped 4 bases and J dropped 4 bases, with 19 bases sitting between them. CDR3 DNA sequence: TGTGCCAGCAGTGGAACAGGGACCCGGGGGAGCTATGGCTACACCTTC. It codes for CASSGTGTRGSYGYTF.

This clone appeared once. The chain's CDR3 is CASTVTSGGRYNEQFF. CDR3 in DNA: TGTGCCAGCACCGTGACTAGCGGGGGGCGCTACAATGAGCAGTTCTTC. This sequence joins TRBV5-4 and TRBJ2-1; the match to TRBD2 covers 13 bases. Germline trimming cut 6 bases from V and 3 bases from J; bases unmatched to any gene: 6. The CDR3 consists of 16 residues. Per germline, CDR1 SGHNT and CDR2 YYREEE (reference sequence). Using reference TRBV5-4 and TRBJ2-1 for the parts outside the CDR3, the full variable domain is ETGVTQSPTHLIKTRGQQVTLRCSSQSGHNTVSWYQQALGQGPQFIFQYYREEENGRGNFPPRFSGLQFPNYSSELNVNALELDDSALYLCASTVTSGGRYNEQFFGPGTRLTVL.

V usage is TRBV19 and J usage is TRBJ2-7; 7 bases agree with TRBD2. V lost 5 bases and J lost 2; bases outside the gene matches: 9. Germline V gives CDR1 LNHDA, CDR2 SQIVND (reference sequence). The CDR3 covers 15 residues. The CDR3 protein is CASSSQPGGAYEQYF. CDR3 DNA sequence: TGTGCCAGTAGTTCCCAGCCGGGAGGAGCCTACGAGCAGTACTTC.

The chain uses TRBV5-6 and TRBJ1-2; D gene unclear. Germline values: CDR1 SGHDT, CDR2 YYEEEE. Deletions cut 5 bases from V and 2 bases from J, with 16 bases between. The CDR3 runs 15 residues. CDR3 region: CASRLRAPLNYGYTF. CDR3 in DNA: TGTGCCAGCAGATTGAGGGCCCCCCTGAACTATGGCTACACCTTC.

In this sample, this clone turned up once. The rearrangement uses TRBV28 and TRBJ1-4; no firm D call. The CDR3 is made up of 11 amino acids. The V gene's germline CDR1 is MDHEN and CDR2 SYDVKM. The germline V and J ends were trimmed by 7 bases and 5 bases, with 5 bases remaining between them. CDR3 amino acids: CASKENEKLFF. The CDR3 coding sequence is TGTGCCAGCAAGGAGAATGAAAAACTGTTTTTT.

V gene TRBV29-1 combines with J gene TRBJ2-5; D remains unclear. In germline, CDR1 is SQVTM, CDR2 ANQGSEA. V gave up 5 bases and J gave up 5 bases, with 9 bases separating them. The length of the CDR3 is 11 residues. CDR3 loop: CSVQITETQYF. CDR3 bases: TGCAGCGTTCAAATAACGGAGACCCAGTACTTC.

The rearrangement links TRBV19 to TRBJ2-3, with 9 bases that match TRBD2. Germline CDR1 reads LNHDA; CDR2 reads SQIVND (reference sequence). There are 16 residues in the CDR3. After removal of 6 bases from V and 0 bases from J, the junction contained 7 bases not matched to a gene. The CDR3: CASSWSGGLSTDTQYF. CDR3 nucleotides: TGTGCCAGTAGCTGGAGCGGGGGGCTAAGCACAGATACGCAGTATTTT. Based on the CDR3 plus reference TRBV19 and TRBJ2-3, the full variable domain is DGGITQSPKYLFRKEGQNVTLSCEQNLNHDAMYWYRQDPGQGLRLIYYSQIVNDFQKGDIAEGYSVSREKKESFPLTVTSAQKNPTAFYLCASSWSGGLSTDTQYFGPGTRLTVL.

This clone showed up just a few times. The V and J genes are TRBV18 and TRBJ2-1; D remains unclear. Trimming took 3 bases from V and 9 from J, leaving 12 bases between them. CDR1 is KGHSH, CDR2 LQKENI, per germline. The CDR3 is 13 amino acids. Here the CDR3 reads CASSPPYPGEQFF. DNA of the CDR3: TGTGCCAGCTCACCGCCCTATCCTGGTGAGCAGTTCTTC.

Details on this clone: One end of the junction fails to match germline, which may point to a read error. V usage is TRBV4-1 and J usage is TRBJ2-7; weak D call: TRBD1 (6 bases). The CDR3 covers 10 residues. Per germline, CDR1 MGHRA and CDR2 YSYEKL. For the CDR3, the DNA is TGCGCCAGCAGCCAGAATTTACAGGGTTTC. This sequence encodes CASSQNLQGF.

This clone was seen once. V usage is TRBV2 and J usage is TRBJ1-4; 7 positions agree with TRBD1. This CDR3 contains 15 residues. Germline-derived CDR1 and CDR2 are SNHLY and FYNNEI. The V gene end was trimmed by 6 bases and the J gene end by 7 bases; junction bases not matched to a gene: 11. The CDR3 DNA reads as TGTGCCAGCAGAGTTCGACAGGGAAAAGGTGAAAAACTGTTTTTT. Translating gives CASRVRQGKGEKLFF.

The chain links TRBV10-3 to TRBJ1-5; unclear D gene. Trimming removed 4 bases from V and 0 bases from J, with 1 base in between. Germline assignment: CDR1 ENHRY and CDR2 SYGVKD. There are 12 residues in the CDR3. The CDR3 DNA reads TGTGCCATCAGTGTTAGCAATCAGCCCCAGCATTTT. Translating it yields CAISVSNQPQHF.